This T cell receptor (beta chain) was sequenced for a study of molecular identifiers for immune sequencing clone quantification (dated by TCRdb to 2017 to 2018). In terms of the full investigation: For a replicate experiment, RNA from around 20,000 or 100,000 naive CD8 T cells was divided into five aliquots, of which four were sequenced. This methods study benchmarked molecular-identifier clustering-based TCR repertoire sequencing (MIDCIRS) and TCR RNA copy counting, using CD8 T cells to do so. What the study reported, not specific to this receptor: Naive libraries contained spiked-in Jurkat TCR RNA (roughly 10 copies' worth), which is not part of the donor repertoire. Identical TCR molecules sharing a barcode could cause highly expanded clone sizes to be underestimated. When barcode sub-clustering was omitted, TCR diversity was inflated by chimeric consensus sequences, with chimeras reaching as high as 47%. Modeling estimated 2.5 to 3 recovered TCR RNA copies per cell, compared with about 10 by digital PCR, which implies 30% to 35% capture efficiency. In CMV-specific effector cells, over 98% of molecules were held by clones above 20 RNA copies, whereas under 1% of molecules were held by such clones in naive cells. A single cell's worth of spiked-in Jurkat TCR RNA was reported detectable even among 850,000 to 1,000,000 naive CD8 T cells.

This clonotype was observed at least ten times. Its antigen remains unidentified. It has no much larger one-base neighbor in the sample; base qualities were not kept. Library construction relied on PCR. Sequencing used an Illumina HiSeq 4000. Preparation of bulk TCR libraries followed a previously described approach, with the TCR primers listed in Table S5. Total RNA was purified with the Qiagen AllPrep DNA/RNA kit. Reads from multiple sequencing runs of the same library were pooled before analysis. The authors' analysis ran thus. Reads were retained only if an exact TCR constant sequence was present, and the retained reads were trimmed to 150 nt and grouped according to their 12-nt molecular barcodes. Reads within each barcode group were sub-clustered using a 15% Levenshtein threshold, and quality-weighted consensus sequences were constructed for each RNA molecule. Non-functional sequences were filtered out, along with any lower-count sequence sitting one edit away from another sequence. On the basis of fitting two negative binomial distributions, barcode sub-clusters with fewer than 20% of the maximum read count were discarded. TCRdb trimmed the raw reads at Q25, called clones with MiXCR and kept productive beta chains. CDR3 protein sequences are deduplicated, and each keeps its most common genes and DNA. Here the V and J calls rest on TCRdb's processing, not on the authors' analysis. For this sample there are 400,000 to 600,000 distinct CDR3 sequences; about 22% appear just once. Around 0.86% of the sample is held by the ten biggest clonotypes.

The CDR3 covers 18 residues, taking in both the cysteine and the phenylalanine. CDR3 DNA only is kept here, 54 bases in frame from base 1. Libraries of naive CD8 T cells were built from anywhere between roughly 17,000 and 1,100,000 sorted cells, with 10%, 30% or 50% of the purified RNA used. Naive CD8 T cells, defined as CD8+CD4-CCR7+CD45RA+, were FACS-sorted into RLT Plus buffer on a BD FACSAria II. To test detection sensitivity, Jurkat RNA equal to under 13 TCR copies was added to samples of about 20,000-1,000,000 naive CD8 T cells. CD8 T cells were enriched using RosetteSep CD8+ T Cell Enrichment Cocktail and Ficoll-Paque, and the enriched cells then underwent ACK red cell lysis.

Recombination linked TRBV21-1 to TRBJ2-7; no DNA check was done on the table's D call, TRBD1. TRBV21-1 is shown as a pseudogene. This TCR came from a human donor in good health. Some libraries in this study had Jurkat cell RNA spiked in. Sequencing used naive CD8+ T cells from blood, with Jurkat cell RNA spiked in. Interpreted using the paper, the cell subset or site label stands for: FACS-sorted CD8+CD4-CCR7+CD45RA+ naive T cells. The CDR3 is CASSKVDGNRGLASEQYF. In nucleotides, the sequence is TGTGCCAGCAGCAAAGTGGACGGGAACAGGGGGCTAGCTTCCGAGCAGTACTTC.